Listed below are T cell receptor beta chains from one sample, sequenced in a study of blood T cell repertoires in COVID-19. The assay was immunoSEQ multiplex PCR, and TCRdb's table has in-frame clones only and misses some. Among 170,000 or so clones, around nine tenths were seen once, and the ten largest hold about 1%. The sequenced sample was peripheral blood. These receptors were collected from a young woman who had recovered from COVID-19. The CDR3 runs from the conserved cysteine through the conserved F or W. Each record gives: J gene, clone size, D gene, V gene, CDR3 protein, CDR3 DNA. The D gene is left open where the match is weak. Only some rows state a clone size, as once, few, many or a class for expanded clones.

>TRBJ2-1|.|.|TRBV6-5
CASSYPRRPSEQFF
TGTGCCAGCAGTTATCCGCGACGCCCTAGTGAGCAGTTCTTC
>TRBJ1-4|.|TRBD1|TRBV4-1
CASSRTGTELFF
TGCGCCAGCAGCAGGACAGGGACCGAACTGTTTTTT
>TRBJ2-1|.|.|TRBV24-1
CATSDLSALVNEQFF
TGTGCCACCAGTGATTTAAGCGCCTTAGTTAATGAGCAGTTCTTC
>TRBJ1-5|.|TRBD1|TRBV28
CASSYRGQGNQPQHF
TGTGCCAGCAGTTACAGGGGGCAAGGCAATCAGCCCCAGCATTTT
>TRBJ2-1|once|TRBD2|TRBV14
CASSPGGAVNEQFF
TGTGCCAGCAGCCCCGGGGGGGCCGTCAATGAGCAGTTCTTC
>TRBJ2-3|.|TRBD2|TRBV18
CASSPGRLAGGDTQYF
TGTGCCAGCTCACCAGGGCGGCTAGCGGGTGGAGATACGCAGTATTTT
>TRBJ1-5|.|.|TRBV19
CASKDSWNQPQHF
TGTGCCAGTAAGGACAGTTGGAATCAGCCCCAGCATTTT
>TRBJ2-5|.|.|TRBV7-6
CASSRVPTVQETQYF
TGTGCCAGCAGCCGTGTCCCTACGGTACAAGAGACCCAGTACTTC
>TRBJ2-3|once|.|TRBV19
CASKDGSRTDTQYF
TGTGCCAGTAAGGACGGGAGTAGAACAGATACGCAGTATTTT
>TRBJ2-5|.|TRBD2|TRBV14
CASSQEASGYQETQYF
TGTGCCAGCAGCCAAGAGGCTAGCGGGTACCAAGAGACCCAGTACTTC
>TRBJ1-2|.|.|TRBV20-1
CQTSGMGGYTF
TGCCAGACGTCAGGGATGGGGGGCTACACCTTC
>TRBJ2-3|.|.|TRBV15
CATSRDHGTDTQYF
TGTGCCACCAGCAGAGATCATGGCACAGATACGCAGTATTTT
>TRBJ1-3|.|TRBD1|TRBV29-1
CSVVPTGSSGNTIYF
TGCAGCGTTGTTCCGACAGGGAGCTCTGGAAACACCATATATTTT
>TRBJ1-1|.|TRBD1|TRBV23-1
CASSQSGDRVANTEAFF
TGCGCCAGCAGTCAATCGGGAGACAGGGTTGCGAACACTGAAGCTTTCTTT
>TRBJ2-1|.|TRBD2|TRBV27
CASSSGISYNEQFF
TGTGCCAGCTCTAGCGGGATATCCTACAATGAGCAGTTCTTC
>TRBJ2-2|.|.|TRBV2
CASSPQDTGELFF
TGTGCCAGCAGTCCACAGGACACCGGGGAGCTGTTTTTT
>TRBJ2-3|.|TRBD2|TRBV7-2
CASSPLTSGASTDTQYF
TGTGCCAGCAGCCCCCTGACTAGCGGGGCTAGCACAGATACGCAGTATTTT
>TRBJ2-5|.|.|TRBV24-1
CATSDSGLHQETQYF
TGTGCCACCAGTGATTCTGGACTACACCAAGAGACCCAGTACTTC
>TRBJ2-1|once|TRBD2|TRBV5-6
CASSLDGGVFEQFF
TGTGCCAGCAGCTTGGACGGGGGGGTCTTTGAGCAGTTCTTC
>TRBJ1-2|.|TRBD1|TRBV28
CASRDRGIRDYGYTF
TGTGCCAGCCGGGACAGGGGGATCAGGGACTATGGCTACACCTTC
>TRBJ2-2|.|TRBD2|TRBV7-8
CASSPLAGGTGELFF
TGTGCCAGCAGCCCCCTCGCGGGAGGGACCGGGGAGCTGTTTTTT
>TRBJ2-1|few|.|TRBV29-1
CSVGHGESEQFF
TGCAGCGTGGGACATGGGGAAAGTGAGCAGTTCTTC
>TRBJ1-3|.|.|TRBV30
CAWSPTGNTIYF
TGTGCCTGGAGTCCTACTGGAAACACCATATATTTT
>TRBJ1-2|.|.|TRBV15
CATSPTTPYYGYTF
TGTGCCACCAGCCCTACCACTCCTTACTATGGCTACACCTTC
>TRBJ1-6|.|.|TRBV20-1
CSASGRSSYNSPLHF
TGCAGTGCTAGTGGCAGAAGCTCCTATAATTCACCCCTCCACTTT
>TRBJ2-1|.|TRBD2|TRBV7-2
CASSLGLAHTNEQFF
TGTGCCAGCAGCTTGGGACTAGCCCATACCAATGAGCAGTTCTTC
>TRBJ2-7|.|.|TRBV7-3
CASSAGTEQYF
TGTGCCAGCAGTGCGGGGACCGAGCAGTACTTC
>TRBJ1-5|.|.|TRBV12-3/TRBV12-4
CASSRDISQPQHF
TGTGCCAGCAGCCGGGATATTAGCCAGCCCCAGCATTTT